This T cell receptor (beta chain) was retrieved from a study of T cells in narcolepsy. Study observations and caveats: Blood of same and different patients, but not healthy controls, reportedly held recurring autoreactive clonotypes.

The sample holds one count of this clone. Its antigen is not identified. The V gene's germline CDR1 is SGHRS and CDR2 YFSETQ. This CDR3 comprises 14 residues. The trim removed 3 bases at V and 6 bases at J, leaving 9 bases unmatched. Some clones are missing from TCRdb's copy, which holds only in-frame ones; the method was immunoSEQ multiplex PCR. The table lists 23,000 or so clones, about four fifths of them singletons. The chain is built from TRBV5-1 and TRBJ2-7; TRBD1 agrees at 7 bases. Sequencing used CD45RA- memory CD4+ T cells from PBMCs. The receptor was derived from a human donor with narcolepsy. The CDR3 DNA follows: TGCGCCAGCAGCTCCGATAACAGGGGAAGCGAGCAGTACTTC. It is translated as CASSSDNRGSEQYF.